These 8 T cell receptor beta chains originate from one sample sequenced in a study of blood T cell repertoires in COVID-19. TCRdb's copy holds only in-frame clones and misses some; the assay was immunoSEQ multiplex PCR. The profile shows around 280,000 clones, approximately 88% of them singletons. The source material was PBMCs or T cells enriched from blood (not recorded which). These receptors were obtained from a woman between 35 and 50 years old who had recovered from COVID-19.

The chain uses TRBV5-5 and TRBJ2-1, with D maybe TRBD2 (6 bases). V was cut by 0 bases and J by 7 bases, with 8 bases left in between. The CDR3 covers 13 residues. Germline CDR1 and CDR2: SGHKS and YYEKEE (reference sequence). CDR3 loop: CASSLGLVNEQFF. In DNA, the CDR3 is TGTGCCAGCAGCTTGGGACTAGTTAATGAGCAGTTCTTC.

The chain is built from TRBV6-6 and TRBJ2-1, with 10 bases matching TRBD1. CDR3 length: 15 residues. Germline CDR1 reads MNHNY; CDR2 reads SVGAGI (reference sequence). The ends lost 2 bases at V and 6 bases at J; junction bases unmatched: 4. The CDR3 nucleotides read TGTGCCAGCAGTTACGACAGGGGGCTTCCCAATGAGCAGTTCTTC. Amino acid sequence: CASSYDRGLPNEQFF.

The gene calls are TRBV10-1 and TRBJ2-5; D ambiguous. V was shortened by 3 bases and J by 3 bases, with 11 bases between the two germline ends. This CDR3 is built from 14 residues. Germline CDR1 reads WNHNN; CDR2 reads SYGVQD (reference sequence). In nucleotides, the CDR3 is TGCGCCAGCAGTGACCGACAAGCAGAAGAGACCCAGTACTTC. This codes for CASSDRQAEETQYF.

The chain recombines TRBV30 with TRBJ1-3; D gene unclear. The CDR3 has 12 amino acids. The germline V and J ends were trimmed by 4 bases and 2 bases, with 6 bases remaining between them. Germline V gives CDR1 GTSNPN, CDR2 SVGIG (reference sequence). This CDR3 is CAWTLTGNTIYF. The DNA of the CDR3 is TGTGCCTGGACACTTACTGGAAACACCATATATTTT.

The chain carries TRBV9 and TRBJ1-1, with TRBD1 matching over 10 bases. This CDR3 comprises 14 residues. CDR1 is SGDLS and CDR2 is YYNGEE in the germline V gene. Trimming took 3 bases from V and 3 from J; bases not matched to a gene: 2. Here the CDR3 DNA reads TGTGCCAGCAGCGGGACAGGGGGTGACACTGAAGCTTTCTTT. Encoded protein: CASSGTGGDTEAFF.

The chain couples TRBV18 to TRBJ2-2; TRBD2 agrees at 10 bases. With V trimmed by 2 bases and J by 5 bases, 5 bases remained unmatched. The CDR3 length is 16 residues. The germline gives CDR1 KGHSH, CDR2 LQKENI. CDR3 sequence: CASSPEAGGPTGELFF. The CDR3 coding sequence is TGTGCCAGCTCACCAGAAGCGGGGGGGCCTACCGGGGAGCTGTTTTTT.

This chain links TRBV9 with TRBJ2-3, with 8 bases that match TRBD1. V was clipped by 4 bases and J by 1 base; unmatched bases: 8. Germline V gene lookup returns CDR1 SGDLS and CDR2 YYNGEE. The CDR3 contains 16 residues. CDR3 sequence: CASSPRTGWGTDTQYF. The CDR3 nucleotides are TGTGCCAGCAGCCCCAGGACAGGGTGGGGCACAGATACGCAGTATTTT.

The gene calls are TRBV5-4 and TRBJ2-2; 8 positions agree with TRBD2. Trimming removed 2 bases from V and 5 bases from J; junction bases left unmatched: 5. CDR1 is SGHNT and CDR2 is YYREEE in the germline V gene (reference sequence). The CDR3 has 15 residues. The CDR3: CASSFDGRGTGELFF. The CDR3 bases are TGTGCCAGCAGCTTCGACGGGAGGGGGACCGGGGAGCTGTTTTTT.